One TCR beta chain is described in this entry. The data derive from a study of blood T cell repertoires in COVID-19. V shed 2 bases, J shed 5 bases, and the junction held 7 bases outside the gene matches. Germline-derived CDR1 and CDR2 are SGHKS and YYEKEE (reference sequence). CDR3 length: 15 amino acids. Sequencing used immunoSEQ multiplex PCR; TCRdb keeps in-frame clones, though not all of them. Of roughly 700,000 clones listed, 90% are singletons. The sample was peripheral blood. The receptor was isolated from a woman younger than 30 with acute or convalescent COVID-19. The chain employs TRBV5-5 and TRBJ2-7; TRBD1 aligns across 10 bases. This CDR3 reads CASSFRTGGRNEQYF. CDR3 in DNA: TGTGCCAGCAGCTTTCGGACAGGGGGAAGGAACGAGCAGTACTTC.